Listed here are 8 T cell receptor beta chains from one sample, sequenced in a study of blood T cells in healthy people across ages (dated by TCRdb to between 2014 and 2016). The library relied on 5' RACE. Sequencing instrument: Illumina HiSeq 2500. A second PCR of 7 to 11 cycles was performed with a sample-barcoded 5' primer and a J-beta primer mix. The raw public data were reprocessed by TCRdb itself: fastp quality trimming at Q25, MiXCR clonotype calling, in-frame beta chains only. A single entry per CDR3 protein holds the most common genes and DNA from its merged rows. Present in this sample are approximately 600,000 distinct CDR3 sequences, 58% of which were seen just once. The ten biggest clones cover roughly 34% of the sample. Sample: blood. All receptors come from a man in his fifties or sixties in good health.

V and J are TRBV25-1 and TRBJ2-7; D is possibly TRBD1 (6 bases). Germline V gene lookup returns CDR1 MGHDK and CDR2 SYGVNS. Trimming took 2 bases from V and 0 from J, leaving 23 bases between them. The CDR3 length is 19 residues. For the CDR3, the DNA is TGTGCCAGCAGTGAAGTCCTGGGATTGAGGGGGTATAGCTCCTACGAGCAGTACTTC. It translates to CASSEVLGLRGYSSYEQYF.

This clonotype was recorded at least ten times. The genes are TRBV7-2 and TRBJ2-1; D might be TRBD2 (5 bases). Germline CDR1 reads SGHTA; CDR2 reads FQGNSA. The CDR3 runs 15 residues. Trimming cost V 7 bases and J 0 bases, with 13 bases left between them. CDR3 DNA sequence: TGTGCCAGCACCGGGGAGTGGAGCTCCTACAATGAGCAGTTCTTC. As protein: CASTGEWSSYNEQFF.

This clonotype was observed a single time. One end of the junction varies from germline; a read error may be responsible. This chain connects TRBV4-1 to TRBJ1-5; TRBD1 matches 7 bases. CDR1 is MGHRA, CDR2 YSYEKL, per germline. The CDR3 totals 12 residues. In DNA, the CDR3 is TGCACCAGCGGACAGGGCAATCAGCCCCAGCATTTT. It specifies CTSGQGNQPQHF.

A word on this clonotype: The junction departs from germline at one end; a sequencing error may be responsible. V usage is TRBV20-1 and J usage is TRBJ2-7, with unresolved D. The CDR3 length is 14 residues. The germline V gene encodes CDR1 DFQATT and CDR2 SNEGSKA (reference sequence). CDR3 sequence (DNA): TGCAGTGCTAGACACCGGACGGAAACCTACGAGCAGAACTTC. Translating gives CSARHRTETYEQNF.

The V gene is TRBV12-3 or TRBV12-4, the J gene TRBJ2-5, with 9 positions matching TRBD1. Losses at the gene ends were 5 bases for V and 11 bases for J; bases not matched to a gene: 15. The CDR3 extends over 15 amino acids. CDR3: CASSGGTGPHNEQYF. The CDR3 coding sequence is TGTGCCAGCAGTGGCGGGACAGGGCCTCACAATGAGCAGTACTTC.

The V call is TRBV12-3 or TRBV12-4, the J call TRBJ2-3, with TRBD1 matching 10 bases. V dropped 3 bases and J dropped 6; count of bases not matched to a gene: 3. This CDR3 has 14 amino acids. CDR3 DNA sequence: TGTGCCAGCAGTTTCCGGACAGGGGGGGATACGCAGTATTTT. Translation gives CASSFRTGGDTQYF.

The chain combines TRBV10-1 with TRBJ2-4; tentatively, D is TRBD2 (6 bases). The J call may be mistaken, given a closer DNA end match to TRBJ2-7. The length of the CDR3 is 15 residues. Per germline, CDR1 WNHNN and CDR2 SYGVQD (reference sequence). This chain's CDR3 is CASNRREAETYEQYF. CDR3 nucleotide sequence: TGCGCCAGCAACAGGAGGGAGGCGGAAACCTACGAGCAGTACTTC.

The chain uses TRBV7-2 and TRBJ2-6; TRBD2 is a possible D gene (6 bases). CDR3 length equals 19 residues. With 5 bases removed from V and 0 bases from J, the gap between germline ends came to 20 bases. The germline V gene encodes CDR1 SGHTA and CDR2 FQGNSA. The CDR3: CASSAKGTRTNSGANVLTF. Written as DNA, the CDR3 is TGTGCCAGCAGCGCGAAGGGGACGCGGACTAACTCTGGGGCCAACGTCCTGACTTTC.